These 18 T cell receptor beta chains were sequenced from one sample in a study of technical replicates of blood from a few donors. The data were produced by immunoSEQ multiplex PCR, yet TCRdb's version contains in-frame clones alone and is incomplete. The repertoire holds approximately 66,000 clones, roughly 90% seen once, with roughly 4.2% in the top ten. Sequenced material: PBMCs. These TCRs come from a human donor in good health. Some clones in this sample may be carry-over from other donors' samples.

The genes are TRBV6-5 and TRBJ2-1; possibly TRBD1 for D (6 bases). Trimming pared 2 bases from V and 3 bases from J, leaving 11 bases between. The germline CDR1 and CDR2 sequences are MNHEY and SVGAGI. The CDR3 is 15 amino acids. The CDR3 nucleotides are TGTGCCAGCAGTTACCTCGGGACACTCTACAATGAGCAGTTCTTC. Protein product: CASSYLGTLYNEQFF.

The chain carries TRBV5-6 and TRBJ2-6; 7 positions agree with TRBD1. The length of the CDR3 is 17 residues. CDR1 SGHDT and CDR2 YYEEEE come from the germline V gene. J lost 1 base, V lost 2 bases, and 6 bases had no gene match. The CDR3 is CASSFPDRPSGANVLTF. The CDR3 bases are TGTGCCAGCAGCTTTCCGGACAGGCCTTCTGGGGCCAACGTCCTGACTTTC.

The chain uses TRBV20-1 and TRBJ2-5, with D tentatively TRBD2 (5 bases). Germline values: CDR1 DFQATT, CDR2 SNEGSKA (reference sequence). Trimming removed 8 bases at V and 5 bases at J, with 12 bases between. The CDR3 is made up of 11 amino acids. The CDR3 here is CSPAGRETQYF. CDR3 DNA: TGCAGTCCTGCGGGCCGGGAGACCCAGTACTTC.

This chain uses TRBV30 with TRBJ2-5; 8 nucleotides line up with TRBD2. The V gene end was trimmed by 3 bases and the J gene end by 11 bases; junction bases not matched to a gene: 11. The CDR3 totals 13 residues. Germline loops: CDR1 GTSNPN, CDR2 SVGIG (reference sequence). The CDR3 spells CAWSGGARNLQYF. CDR3 DNA: TGTGCCTGGAGCGGGGGGGCCCGGAACCTACAGTACTTC. Based on the CDR3 plus reference TRBV30 and TRBJ2-5, the full variable domain is SQTIHQWPATLVQPVGSPLSLECTVEGTSNPNLYWYRQAAGRGLQLLFYSVGIGQISSEVPQNLSASRPQDRQFILSSKKLLLSDSGFYLCAWSGGARNLQYFGPGTRLLVL.

The V call is TRBV5-4, the J call TRBJ2-2, with D possibly TRBD2 on 5 matching bases. The V end was cut by 5 bases, the J end by 3 bases, with 11 bases between. From germline, CDR1 is SGHNT and CDR2 YYREEE (reference sequence). This CDR3 has 14 residues. CDR3 region: CASSRAGDTGELFF. In DNA, the CDR3 is TGTGCCAGCAGTCGGGCCGGGGACACCGGGGAGCTGTTTTTT.

The chain couples TRBV7-3 to TRBJ2-1, with 9 bases lining up with TRBD2. This CDR3 has 16 amino acids. V was pared by 1 base and J by 3 bases, with 4 bases of the junction left unmatched. From germline, CDR1 is SGHTA and CDR2 FQGTGA. The CDR3 sequence is CASSLNSGSYYNEQFF. CDR3 DNA: TGTGCCAGCAGCTTAAATAGCGGGAGTTACTACAATGAGCAGTTCTTC.

This clone appeared once. The rearrangement joins TRBV7-2 to TRBJ2-1; TRBD2 matches at 9 bases. The V segment lost 1 base and the J segment 4 bases; nucleotides outside the gene matches: 5. The germline gives CDR1 SGHTA, CDR2 FQGNSA. There are 16 residues in the CDR3. In DNA form, the CDR3 reads TGTGCCAGCAGCTTAGGAGGCGGGGGGGCTTACAATGAGCAGTTCTTC. Its protein is CASSLGGGGAYNEQFF.

The chain couples TRBV29-1 to TRBJ1-2; 9 nucleotides align to TRBD1. CDR3 length equals 11 residues. Germline V gene lookup returns CDR1 SQVTM and CDR2 ANQGSEA. The V and J ends lost 1 base and 12 bases, in that order; junction bases with no gene match: 3. CDR3 in amino acids: CSVEGGQGHTF. The CDR3 DNA sequence: TGCAGCGTTGAAGGGGGACAGGGACACACCTTC.

The chain has TRBV6-6 and TRBJ2-7; TRBD1 aligns across 10 bases. Losses at the gene ends were 6 bases for V and 5 bases for J; bases not matched to a gene: 10. The germline CDR1 and CDR2 sequences are MNHNY and SVGAGI (reference sequence). This CDR3 has 15 residues. CDR3 in amino acids: CASRQVGQGQDEQYF. The CDR3 DNA reads as TGTGCCAGCAGACAAGTGGGACAGGGGCAGGACGAGCAGTACTTC.

This chain joins TRBV18 and TRBJ2-4, with 9 nucleotides matching TRBD1. The CDR3 consists of 12 residues. V lost 5 bases, J lost 8 bases, and 1 base stayed unmatched. Germline CDR1 is KGHSH and CDR2 is LQKENI. The CDR3 here is CASSRDRDIQYF. CDR3 DNA: TGTGCCAGCTCAAGGGACAGGGACATTCAGTACTTC.

The CDR3 region is CASSPSNGLLYGYTF. The CDR3 nucleotides read TGTGCCAGCAGTCCTTCCAATGGACTTCTTTATGGCTACACCTTC. The J gene is TRBJ1-2, the V gene TRBV6-5; the D is unclear. This CDR3 has 15 amino acids. Germline values: CDR1 MNHEY, CDR2 SVGAGI. Trimming left V 5 bases short and J 5 bases short, with 18 bases between.

This chain connects TRBV2 to TRBJ1-4, with D tentatively TRBD1 (6 bases). The CDR3 covers 13 residues. The germline V gene encodes CDR1 SNHLY and CDR2 FYNNEI. Trimming shortened V by 6 bases and J by 1 base, and 6 bases separated the two germline ends. The CDR3 region is CASSRGTNEKLFF. The CDR3 DNA is TGTGCCAGCAGCAGGGGAACTAATGAAAAACTGTTTTTT.

The J gene is TRBJ2-5, the V gene TRBV5-1, with 10 bases identical to TRBD2. The CDR3 is 15 residues long. Per germline, CDR1 SGHRS and CDR2 YFSETQ. After removal of 4 bases from V and 1 base from J, the junction contained 4 bases not matched to a gene. This chain's CDR3 is CASSPSGGSQETQYF. The CDR3 bases are TGCGCCAGCAGCCCTAGCGGGGGATCCCAAGAGACCCAGTACTTC.

The V and J genes are TRBV5-4 and TRBJ2-3; 8 nucleotides line up with TRBD1. Per germline, CDR1 SGHNT and CDR2 YYREEE (reference sequence). With 4 bases clipped from V and 5 bases from J, the junction kept 6 bases outside the gene matches. This CDR3 is 14 amino acids long. The CDR3 DNA sequence: TGTGCCAGCAGCCGGACAGGGTCAGGAGATACGCAGTATTTT. It translates to CASSRTGSGDTQYF.

V usage is TRBV11-2 and J usage is TRBJ2-1; 7 bases align to TRBD1. The germline CDR1 and CDR2 sequences are SGHAT and FQNNGV. The CDR3 spans 14 residues. The trim removed 6 bases at V and 6 bases at J, leaving 8 bases unmatched. The CDR3 here is CASSRGGAGNEQFF. DNA for the CDR3: TGTGCCAGCAGTCGAGGGGGCGCTGGCAATGAGCAGTTCTTC.

The chain employs TRBV1 and TRBJ1-1. TRBV1 counts as a pseudogene. The CDR3 runs to 13 residues. CDR3 residues: CTSILGGRTEAFF. Here the CDR3 DNA reads TGCACCAGCATCTTGGGGGGTCGGACTGAAGCTTTCTTT.

This clone showed up just once. This rearrangement joins TRBV7-3 to TRBJ2-1; 7 bases agree with TRBD2. The CDR3 has 16 amino acids. CDR1 and CDR2 (germline): SGHTA, FQGTGA. V was pared by 3 bases and J by 3 bases, with 8 bases of the junction left unmatched. The CDR3 DNA reads TGTGCCAGCAGCTTTACGACTAGCTCTATCTACAATGAGCAGTTCTTC. Encoded protein: CASSFTTSSIYNEQFF. Supplemented by reference TRBV7-3 and TRBJ2-1, the full variable domain reads GAGVSQTPSNKVTEKGKYVELRCDPISGHTALYWYRQSLGQGPEFLIYFQGTGAADDSGLPNDRFFAVRPEGSVSTLKIQRTERGDSAVYLCASSFTTSSIYNEQFFGPGTRLTVL.

The chain has TRBV19 and TRBJ2-7, with TRBD1 as a possible D gene (6 bases). Germline loops: CDR1 LNHDA, CDR2 SQIVND (reference sequence). Trimming pared 4 bases from V and 2 bases from J, leaving 12 bases between. The CDR3 is made up of 14 amino acids. This chain's CDR3 is CASSTWDKTYEQYF. The CDR3 nucleotides read TGTGCCAGTAGTACGTGGGACAAAACCTACGAGCAGTACTTC.